The source of this TCR beta chain is a study of cytomegalovirus exposure and HLA in healthy donors. This PCR relied on a set of 60 Vbeta primers and 13 Jbeta primers. Method: immunoSEQ multiplex PCR; TCRdb's copy keeps in-frame clones and lacks some. The sample holds around 180,000 clones, about 90% seen once. This clone was observed a few times. Germline V lookup: CDR1 MNHNS, CDR2 SASEGT. The V end was cut by 10 bases, the J end by 5 bases, with 20 bases between. This CDR3 has 14 residues. Unrecorded immune exposure was likely among donors, who were nominally healthy when sampled. The source material was PBMCs. The J gene is TRBJ2-5, the V gene TRBV6-1; TRBD1 might be the D (7 bases). The TCR comes from a girl under three years old in good health and CMV-seronegative. CDR3 loop: CATTQTGRWETQYF. Written as DNA, the CDR3 is TGTGCCACCACTCAGACAGGGAGGTGGGAGACCCAGTACTTC.